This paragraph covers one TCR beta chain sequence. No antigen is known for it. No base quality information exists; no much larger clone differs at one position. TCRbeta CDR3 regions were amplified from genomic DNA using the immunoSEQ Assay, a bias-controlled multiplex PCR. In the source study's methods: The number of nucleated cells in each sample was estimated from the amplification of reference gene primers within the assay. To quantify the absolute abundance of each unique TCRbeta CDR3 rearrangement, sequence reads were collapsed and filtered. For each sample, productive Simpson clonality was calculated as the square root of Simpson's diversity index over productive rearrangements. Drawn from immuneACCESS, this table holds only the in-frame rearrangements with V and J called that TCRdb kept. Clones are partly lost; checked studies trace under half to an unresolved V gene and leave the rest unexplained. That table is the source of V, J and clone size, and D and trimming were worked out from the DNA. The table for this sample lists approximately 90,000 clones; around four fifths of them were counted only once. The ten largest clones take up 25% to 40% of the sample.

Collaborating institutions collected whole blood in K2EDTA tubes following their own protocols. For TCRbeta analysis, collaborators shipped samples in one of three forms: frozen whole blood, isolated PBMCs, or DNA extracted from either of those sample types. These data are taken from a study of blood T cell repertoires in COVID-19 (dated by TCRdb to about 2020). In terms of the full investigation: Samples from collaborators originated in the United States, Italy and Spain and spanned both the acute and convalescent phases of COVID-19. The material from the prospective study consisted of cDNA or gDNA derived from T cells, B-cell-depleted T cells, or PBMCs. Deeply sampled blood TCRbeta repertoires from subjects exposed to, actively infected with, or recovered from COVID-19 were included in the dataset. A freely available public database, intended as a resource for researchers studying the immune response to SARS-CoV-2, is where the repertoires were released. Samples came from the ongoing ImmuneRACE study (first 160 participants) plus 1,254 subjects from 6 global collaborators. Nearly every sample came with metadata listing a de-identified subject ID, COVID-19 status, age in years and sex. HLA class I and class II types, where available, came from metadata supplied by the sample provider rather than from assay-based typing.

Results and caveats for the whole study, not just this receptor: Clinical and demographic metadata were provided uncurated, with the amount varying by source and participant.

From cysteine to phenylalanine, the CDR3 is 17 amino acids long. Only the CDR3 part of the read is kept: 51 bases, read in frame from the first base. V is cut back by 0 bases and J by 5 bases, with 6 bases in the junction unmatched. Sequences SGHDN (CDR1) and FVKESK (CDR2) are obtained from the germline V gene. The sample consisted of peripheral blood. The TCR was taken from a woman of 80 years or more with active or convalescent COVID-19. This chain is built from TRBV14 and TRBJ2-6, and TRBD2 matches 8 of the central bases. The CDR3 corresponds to CASSQDRGGVWANVLTF. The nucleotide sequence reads TGTGCCAGCAGCCAAGATCGGGGGGGTGTCTGGGCCAACGTCCTGACTTTC.